Listed below are T cell receptor beta chains from one sample, sequenced in a study of shared clonotypes between healthy human individuals. Measured with immunoSEQ multiplex PCR; TCRdb has only the in-frame clones, and not every one. This sample has over 1.5 million clones, with 95% to 99% found just once. The material sequenced was naive CD4+ T cells sorted from blood. The receptors were gathered from a man aged 25-45 years in good health. Both conserved end residues are part of each CDR3. D genes are given only for firm matches. Not every row has a clone size; where given, it reads once, few, many or a size class.

V	J	D	size	CDR3	DNA
TRBV28	TRBJ2-7	TRBD2	.	CASEGTSGYEQYF	TGTGCCAGCGAGGGGACTAGCGGCTACGAGCAGTACTTC
TRBV2	TRBJ1-1	TRBD1	once	CASSGNRQGARAFF	TGTGCCAGCAGTGGGAACCGACAGGGGGCGCGTGCTTTCTTT
TRBV5-1	TRBJ2-1	.	.	CASSLSGNGLSYNEQFF	TGCGCCAGCAGCTTGTCAGGCAACGGACTCTCCTACAATGAGCAGTTCTTC
TRBV6-4	TRBJ2-6	.	.	CASSGVFSPGANVLTF	TGTGCCAGCAGTGGAGTGTTCTCTCCGGGGGCCAACGTCCTGACTTTC
TRBV11-3	TRBJ2-7	.	once	CASSRGSNYEQYF	TGTGCCAGCAGCCGTGGAAGCAACTACGAGCAGTACTTC
TRBV9	TRBJ2-3	.	.	CASSVSSSSDTQYF	TGTGCCAGCAGCGTATCAAGCAGTTCAGATACGCAGTATTTT
TRBV4-1	TRBJ1-5	.	.	CASSQFLHQPQHF	TGCGCCAGCAGCCAATTTCTTCATCAGCCCCAGCATTTT
TRBV11-2	TRBJ2-4	TRBD1	.	CASSSGQLAKNIQYF	TGTGCCAGCAGCTCGGGACAGCTAGCCAAAAACATTCAGTACTTC
TRBV29-1	TRBJ2-7	.	.	CSVGSSPYEQYF	TGCAGCGTCGGGTCCTCGCCCTACGAGCAGTACTTC
TRBV7-9	TRBJ2-5	.	.	CASSSTRGLETQYF	TGTGCCAGCAGCTCTACTAGGGGATTAGAGACCCAGTACTTC
TRBV18	TRBJ2-7	TRBD2	.	CASSPRRLAYAYEQYF	TGTGCCAGCTCACCACGGCGACTAGCGTATGCCTACGAGCAGTACTTC
TRBV30	TRBJ1-2	.	.	CAWSSGSYGYTF	TGTGCCTGGAGTTCGGGGTCCTATGGCTACACCTTC
TRBV7-2	TRBJ1-1	.	.	CASSLQQGTEAFF	TGTGCCAGCAGCCTTCAACAGGGAACTGAAGCTTTCTTT
TRBV7-2	TRBJ1-4	.	.	CASSLERGFYEKLFF	TGTGCCAGCAGCTTAGAAAGGGGATTTTATGAAAAACTGTTTTTT
TRBV19	TRBJ2-2	TRBD1	.	CASQDRANTGELFF	TGTGCCAGCCAAGACAGGGCGAACACCGGGGAGCTGTTTTTT
TRBV27	TRBJ2-3	.	.	CASSLTGRWTDTQYF	TGTGCCAGCAGTTTGACGGGGCGCTGGACAGATACGCAGTATTTT
TRBV2	TRBJ1-5	.	once	CASSESNSNQPQHF	TGTGCCAGCAGTGAAAGTAATAGCAATCAGCCCCAGCATTTT
TRBV11-1	TRBJ1-5	.	.	CASSGALNQPQHF	TGTGCCAGCAGCGGGGCCTTAAATCAGCCCCAGCATTTT
TRBV5-1	TRBJ2-6	.	.	CASSGPGPSSGANVLTF	TGCGCCAGCAGCGGACCGGGACCGAGCTCTGGGGCCAACGTCCTGACTTTC
TRBV10-3	TRBJ2-7	.	.	CAISESRRQVYEQYF	TGTGCCATCAGTGAGTCGAGACGACAGGTCTACGAGCAGTACTTC
TRBV5-1	TRBJ1-3	.	once	CASSLRSSGNTIYF	TGCGCCAGCAGCTTGCGGAGTTCTGGAAACACCATATATTTT
TRBV19	TRBJ1-1	TRBD1	.	CASSIRTGDTEAFF	TGTGCCAGTAGTATACGGACAGGGGACACTGAAGCTTTCTTT
TRBV5-1	TRBJ2-5	.	.	CASSLQPQGGGETQYF	TGCGCCAGCAGCTTGCAACCTCAGGGGGGTGGAGAGACCCAGTACTTC
TRBV15	TRBJ2-7	TRBD2	.	CATSRPTSGWVYEQYF	TGTGCCACCAGCAGACCCACTAGCGGGTGGGTCTACGAGCAGTACTTC
TRBV5-1	TRBJ2-1	.	.	CASSLELALQRGEQFF	TGCGCCAGCAGCTTGGAGCTAGCGCTACAGAGGGGTGAGCAGTTCTTC
TRBV9	TRBJ2-1	TRBD2	once	CASSVLAGGGEQFF	TGTGCCAGCAGCGTACTAGCGGGAGGTGGTGAGCAGTTCTTC
TRBV4-1	TRBJ1-5	.	few	CASSQVGRKTGGQPQHF	TGCGCCAGCAGCCAAGTAGGTCGGAAGACCGGGGGTCAGCCCCAGCATTTT
TRBV2	TRBJ2-5	TRBD1	.	CASRNRGPETQYF	TGTGCCAGCAGAAACAGGGGGCCGGAGACCCAGTACTTC
TRBV9	TRBJ2-2	.	.	CASSVVMVGGRDTGELFF	TGTGCCAGCAGCGTAGTAATGGTGGGGGGTCGGGACACCGGGGAGCTGTTTTTT
TRBV18	TRBJ1-3	.	.	CASSRLRESGNTIYF	TGTGCCAGCTCACGGCTGAGGGAATCTGGAAACACCATATATTTT
TRBV27	TRBJ1-2	.	.	CASGQRGARMDGYTF	TGTGCCAGTGGGCAACGAGGAGCACGTATGGATGGCTACACCTTC
TRBV28	TRBJ1-5	.	.	CASSLKGNYFNQPQHF	TGTGCCAGCAGTTTAAAAGGGAACTATTTCAATCAGCCCCAGCATTTT
TRBV9	TRBJ2-5	.	.	CASSVDQGQETQYF	TGTGCCAGCAGCGTAGACCAGGGTCAAGAGACCCAGTACTTC
TRBV5-1	TRBJ2-5	TRBD2	once	CASSLAPGGQETQYF	TGCGCCAGCAGCTTGGCCCCGGGGGGCCAAGAGACCCAGTACTTC
TRBV6-6	TRBJ2-3	.	.	CASSLIGDTQYF	TGTGCCAGCAGTTTGATTGGAGATACGCAGTATTTT
TRBV5-8	TRBJ2-7	TRBD1	.	CASSLGRGLGEQYF	TGTGCCAGCAGCTTGGGAAGGGGGCTGGGGGAGCAGTACTTC
TRBV19	TRBJ2-7	TRBD2	.	CASSIVAGPDEQYF	TGTGCCAGTAGTATAGTAGCGGGCCCTGACGAGCAGTACTTC
TRBV5-1	TRBJ1-5	.	.	CASSFGDNNQPQHF	TGCGCCAGCAGCTTCGGGGACAACAATCAGCCCCAGCATTTT
TRBV19	TRBJ2-5	.	.	CASSIAHQETQYF	TGTGCCAGTAGTATTGCCCACCAAGAGACCCAGTACTTC
TRBV27	TRBJ2-3	.	.	CASSFRGNTDTQYF	TGTGCCAGCAGTTTTCGCGGGAACACAGATACGCAGTATTTT
TRBV14	TRBJ2-2	.	.	CASSQDVGVSGELFF	TGTGCCAGCAGCCAAGATGTGGGAGTGAGCGGGGAGCTGTTTTTT
TRBV6-4	TRBJ2-2	.	.	CASSDPMTGRSGTGELFF	TGTGCCAGCAGTGACCCCATGACAGGGAGGTCGGGCACCGGGGAGCTGTTTTTT
TRBV28	TRBJ2-5	.	.	CASSLQGFRETQYF	TGTGCCAGCAGTTTACAGGGGTTTCGGGAGACCCAGTACTTC
TRBV5-1	TRBJ2-3	.	.	CASNPLGLGSTDTQYF	TGCGCCAGCAACCCGTTGGGATTAGGCTCCACAGATACGCAGTATTTT
TRBV7-9	TRBJ2-7	.	.	CASSFGQSYEQYF	TGTGCCAGCAGCTTTGGACAGAGCTACGAGCAGTACTTC
TRBV18	TRBJ2-7	.	.	CASSPPNYRTANYYEQYF	TGTGCCAGCTCACCACCCAATTACAGGACAGCAAATTACTACGAGCAGTACTTC
TRBV23-1	TRBJ2-2	TRBD1	.	CASSQFRERDRGRNTGELFF	TGCGCCAGCAGTCAGTTTAGGGAGCGGGACAGGGGGCGCAACACCGGGGAGCTGTTTTTT
TRBV15	TRBJ2-5	TRBD1	.	CATSTDRGQETQYF	TGTGCCACCAGCACGGACAGGGGACAAGAGACCCAGTACTTC
TRBV19	TRBJ1-2	TRBD1	.	CASSTGTGGRYGYTF	TGTGCCAGTAGTACCGGGACAGGGGGTAGATATGGCTACACCTTC
TRBV27	TRBJ1-5	TRBD1	.	CASSPLDRGNQPQHF	TGTGCCAGCAGTCCGTTGGACAGGGGCAATCAGCCCCAGCATTTT
TRBV6-1	TRBJ2-4	.	.	CASSEAAPGAKNIQYF	TGTGCCAGCAGTGAAGCCGCTCCGGGAGCCAAAAACATTCAGTACTTC
TRBV27	TRBJ1-3	.	once	CASSSIPTGISGNTIYF	TGTGCCAGCAGTTCTATACCGACAGGTATCTCTGGAAACACCATATATTTT
TRBV5-1	TRBJ2-3	TRBD2	.	CASIAGGSTDTQYF	TGCGCCAGTATAGCGGGAGGGAGCACAGATACGCAGTATTTT
TRBV18	TRBJ2-1	TRBD1	.	CASKASGTGAYNEQFF	TGTGCCAGCAAAGCCTCCGGGACAGGGGCCTACAATGAGCAGTTCTTC
TRBV29-1	TRBJ2-5	.	.	CSVFGHGQETQYF	TGCAGCGTCTTCGGACACGGCCAAGAGACCCAGTACTTC
TRBV7-2	TRBJ2-1	.	.	CASKNSAGQNYNEQFF	TGTGCCAGCAAAAACTCGGCGGGACAGAACTACAATGAGCAGTTCTTC
TRBV28	TRBJ1-1	TRBD1	.	CASSPRTGRFSVEAFF	TGTGCCAGCAGTCCTAGGACAGGGAGATTTTCGGTTGAAGCTTTCTTT
TRBV19	TRBJ1-1	.	.	CASKGETEAFF	TGTGCCAGTAAAGGGGAAACTGAAGCTTTCTTT